Each of the 25 T cell receptor beta chains below was sequenced from the same sample in a study of T cells in women clearing cervical HPV infection listed by TCRdb under 2018. Preparation of the library involved the immunoSEQ multiplex PCR assay. As stored in TCRdb, this immuneACCESS dataset retains in-frame rearrangements with V and J assigned. A fraction of the clones does not appear; measured against another copy, unresolved V genes explain less than half of the discrepancy, and the remainder lacks a known reason. The table for this sample shows approximately 49,000 clones. The ten largest account for under 2% of the sample. Sequencing was carried out using blood buffy coat. The receptors were gathered from a woman between 18 and 75 years old with a cervical HPV16 infection that either progressed to CIN3+ or cleared (not recorded which).

With regard to this clone: The read finishes 3 residues shy of the CDR3 end, and the germline J gene is used to complete it. The chain uses TRBV12-3 or TRBV12-4 and TRBJ2-3, with D possibly being TRBD2 (5 bases). There are 13 residues in the CDR3. Trimming removed 6 bases at V and 2 bases at J, with 9 bases between. The CDR3 protein is CASSPDSTDTQYF. CDR3 DNA (partial): TGTGCCAGCAGCCCGGACTCCACAGATACG.

For this clone: Read coverage stops 3 residues before the CDR3 terminus; the germline J gene supplies the remainder. The V gene is TRBV5-1, the J gene TRBJ2-1, with 9 bases that match TRBD2. The V and J ends lost 0 bases and 6 bases, in that order; junction bases with no gene match: 7. This CDR3 is built from 16 residues. Germline loops: CDR1 SGHRS, CDR2 YFSETQ. CDR3 protein: CASSLASGGRANEQFF. The part of the CDR3 DNA that was read is TGCGCCAGCAGCTTGGCCTCCGGCGGGAGGGCCAATGAG.

A remark on this clone: The read ends 3 residues before the CDR3 terminus; that terminus is restored from the germline J gene. This rearrangement joins TRBV18 to TRBJ1-3; D unresolved. The germline V gene encodes CDR1 KGHSH and CDR2 LQKENI. This CDR3 is built from 13 residues. V lost 5 bases to trimming and J lost 3 bases, with 8 bases between them. CDR3 bases read: TGTGCCAGCTCATCGGTCCATGGAAACACC. Protein: CASSSVHGNT. The full CDR3 protein is CASSSVHGNTIYF.

In regard to this clone: The CDR3 extends 3 residues past the end of the read, so its final part is completed from the germline J gene. The J gene is TRBJ1-4, the V gene TRBV18, with 7 nucleotides matching TRBD1. This CDR3 spans 16 amino acids. CDR1 and CDR2 from the germline V gene are KGHSH and LQKENI. Germline trimming cut 5 bases from V and 4 bases from J; bases unmatched to any gene: 10. The sequenced CDR3 bases are TGTGCCAGCTCATCCATTGGGACAGCACTTAATGAAAAA. Translated, it gives CASSSIGTALNEK. The full-length CDR3 reads as CASSSIGTALNEKLFF.

To note about this clone: The sequence runs out 3 residues before the end of the CDR3; the remainder is reconstructed from the germline J gene. The rearrangement links TRBV20-1 to TRBJ1-2, with 7 bases that match TRBD1. CDR1 is DFQATT, CDR2 SNEGSKA, per germline (reference sequence). The CDR3 contains 15 residues. With V trimmed by 6 bases and J by 5 bases, 15 bases remained unmatched. The CDR3 protein is CSAETLGTAQYGYTF. The part of the CDR3 DNA that was read is TGCAGTGCCGAAACCCTCGGGACAGCACAATATGGC.

In regard to this clone: The read ends 3 residues shy of where the CDR3 ends; the end is completed using the germline J gene. The V and J genes are TRBV28 and TRBJ1-6; perhaps TRBD1 as D (5 bases). CDR3 length equals 14 residues. CDR1 and CDR2 (germline): MDHEN, SYDVKM. Trimming took off 4 bases at V and 10 bases at J, with 14 bases between the two ends. The covered CDR3 bases are TGTGCCAGCAGTTGGACCTCTACAGGATCACCC. Amino acid sequence: CASSWTSTGSP. The full-length CDR3 reads as CASSWTSTGSPLHF.

CDR3 region: CASSLTGPREKLFF. The DNA read from the CDR3 is TGTGCCAGCAGCTTGACAGGGCCTCGTGAAAAA. The chain employs TRBV5-5 and TRBJ1-4, with D tentatively TRBD1 (6 bases). The CDR3 extends 3 residues past the end of the read, so its final part is completed from the germline J gene. This CDR3 comprises 14 residues. V was pared by 1 base and J by 7 bases, with 11 bases between. The germline V gene encodes CDR1 SGHKS and CDR2 YYEKEE (reference sequence).

About this clone itself: The CDR3 end is not reached by the read, which stops 3 residues before it; the germline J gene fills it in. This chain links TRBV11-1 with TRBJ2-3, with TRBD2 matching over 8 bases. The CDR3 has 14 amino acids. Losses at the gene ends were 5 bases for V and 3 bases for J; bases not matched to a gene: 4. CDR1 is SGHAT, CDR2 FQDESV, per germline (reference sequence). The CDR3 sequence: CASSQRERTDTQYF. The CDR3 bases that were read are TGTGCCAGCAGCCAGCGGGAGAGAACAGATACG.

Comment on this clone: From the germline J gene comes the end of the CDR3, since the read stops 3 residues before it. V is TRBV10-3 and J is TRBJ1-6; 8 bases align to TRBD1. CDR1 and CDR2 (germline): ENHRY, SYGVKD. The CDR3 runs to 13 residues. Unmatched junction bases numbered 0, after V lost 6 bases and J lost 5 bases. The sequenced CDR3 bases are TGTGCCATCAGGGGACAGGATAATTCACCC. Residues: CAIRGQDNSP. The full CDR3 reads CAIRGQDNSPLHF.

As regards this clone: The sequence runs out 3 residues before the end of the CDR3; the remainder is reconstructed from the germline J gene. The rearrangement uses TRBV12-3 or TRBV12-4 and TRBJ2-1; TRBD2 matches 9 bases. Losses at the gene ends were 3 bases for V and 1 base for J; bases not matched to a gene: 4. There are 16 residues in the CDR3. Incomplete CDR3 DNA: TGTGCCAGCAGTTTGCTAGCGGGAATTTCCTACAATGAG. The encoded protein is CASSLLAGISYNE. The whole CDR3 region reads CASSLLAGISYNEQFF.

Comment on this clone: The read ends 3 residues before the CDR3 terminus; that terminus is restored from the germline J gene. This chain links TRBV28 with TRBJ2-7, with D tentatively TRBD1 (5 bases). The V end lost 3 bases, the J end lost 4 bases, and 10 bases lay between the germline ends. Germline V gives CDR1 MDHEN, CDR2 SYDVKM. The CDR3 extends over 13 amino acids. CDR3 DNA, as far as it was read: TGTGCCAGCAGTTTTCAGGGCACTTACGAG. Its protein product is CASSFQGTYE. The full CDR3 is CASSFQGTYEQYF. The full variable domain, completed using reference TRBV28 and TRBJ2-7, is DVKVTQSSRYLVKRTGEKVFLECVQDMDHENMFWYRQDPGLGLRLIYFSYDVKMKEKGDIPEGYSVSREKKERFSLILESASTNQTSMYLCASSFQGTYEQYFGPGTRLTVT.

As concerns this clone: The sequence runs out 3 residues before the end of the CDR3; the remainder is reconstructed from the germline J gene. The V call is TRBV20-1, the J call TRBJ1-2, with TRBD1 matching over 12 bases. This CDR3 has 14 amino acids. Looked up from germline, CDR1 is DFQATT and CDR2 is SNEGSKA (reference sequence). Trimming at V came to 4 bases and at J to 6 bases, leaving 6 bases not matched to a gene. Partial CDR3 DNA: TGCAGTGCTACGGGACAGGGGGCGGAGGATGGC. Translation: CSATGQGAEDG. The entire CDR3 reads CSATGQGAEDGYTF.

The part of the CDR3 DNA that was read is TGTGCCAGCAGCTTAGCTTTTAGCGGCGCCTACAATGAG. Amino acids: CASSLAFSGAYNE. The entire CDR3 protein is CASSLAFSGAYNEQFF. The chain combines TRBV7-2 with TRBJ2-1, with a possible D match to TRBD2 (6 bases). The read finishes 3 residues shy of the CDR3 end, and the germline J gene is used to complete it. CDR1 is SGHTA and CDR2 is FQGNSA in the germline V gene. The length of the CDR3 is 16 residues. The V end lost 0 bases, the J end lost 2 bases, and 11 bases lay between the germline ends.

A word on this clone: The read comes to an end 3 residues before the CDR3 does, leaving the germline J gene to fill in the end. The chain couples TRBV19 to TRBJ2-2; D remains unclear. The CDR3 is made up of 15 amino acids. CDR1 is LNHDA and CDR2 is SQIVND in the germline V gene (reference sequence). Deletions cut 4 bases from V and 4 bases from J, with 13 bases between. CDR3 region: CASSTRVAPTGELFF. CDR3 bases read: TGTGCCAGTAGTACCCGGGTAGCTCCCACCGGGGAG.

CDR3 DNA (partial): TGTGCCAGTAGTATTGGGACAGGGGGCGGTCAGCCC. Protein product: CASSIGTGGGQP. The whole CDR3 protein is CASSIGTGGGQPQHF. The chain combines TRBV19 with TRBJ1-5, with 12 bases matching TRBD1. The observed sequence ends 3 residues before the CDR3 terminus, with the missing tail filled in from the germline J gene. There are 15 residues in the CDR3. V gave up 3 bases and J gave up 6 bases; unmatched junction bases: 3. CDR1 is LNHDA and CDR2 is SQIVND in the germline V gene (reference sequence).

Points on this clone: The read falls 3 residues short of the CDR3 end, and the missing part is taken from the germline J gene. The rearrangement uses TRBV7-6 and TRBJ1-4, with D possibly being TRBD1 (5 bases). The ends were cut back, 5 bases at V and 7 bases at J, with 14 bases in the middle. The CDR3 totals 14 residues. The germline gives CDR1 SGHVS, CDR2 FNYEAQ. The part of the CDR3 DNA that was read is TGTGCCAGCAGCCCCCAGGGAAGGGGTGAAAAA. It encodes CASSPQGRGEK. The full CDR3 is CASSPQGRGEKLFF.

CDR3 bases read: TGTGCCAGCAGTGTACAGGGGAAGGGGACAGATACG. It is translated as CASSVQGKGTDT. In full, the CDR3 is CASSVQGKGTDTQYF. The chain is built from TRBV6-1 and TRBJ2-3, with 7 bases fitting TRBD1. The sequence runs out 3 residues before the end of the CDR3; the remainder is reconstructed from the germline J gene. Germline V gene lookup returns CDR1 MNHNS and CDR2 SASEGT. The CDR3 loop spans 15 amino acids. V shed 4 bases, J shed 3 bases, and the junction held 7 bases outside the gene matches.

As regards this clone: The read halts 3 residues ahead of the CDR3 end, with the missing end drawn from the germline J gene. The chain uses TRBV19 and TRBJ2-2, with D possibly being TRBD1 (6 bases). V lost 7 bases to trimming and J lost 6 bases, with 6 bases between them. Germline V gives CDR1 LNHDA, CDR2 SQIVND (reference sequence). The CDR3 sequence is 11 residues long. The sequenced part of the CDR3 DNA is TGTGCCAGTAAGGGGGCCGGGGAG. It yields the protein CASKGAGE. The full CDR3 reads CASKGAGELFF.

As concerns this clone: Read data end 3 residues before the CDR3 end; the end is taken from the germline J gene. This chain joins TRBV19 and TRBJ2-1; D is possibly TRBD1 (6 bases). This CDR3 comprises 16 residues. The germline V gene has CDR1 LNHDA and CDR2 SQIVND (reference sequence). The V gene lost 5 bases and the J gene lost 2 bases, with 16 bases spanning the gap. The CDR3 loop reads CASSRATGQTYNEQFF. The CDR3 DNA, read in part, is TGTGCCAGTAGTCGTGCAACAGGGCAAACCTACAATGAG.

A remark on this clone: The read gets to within 3 residues of the CDR3 end, and the germline J gene fills in the rest. The chain has TRBV29-1 and TRBJ1-2; D not resolved. Germline V lookup: CDR1 SQVTM, CDR2 ANQGSEA. The CDR3 has 12 residues. Trimming left V 3 bases short and J 4 bases short, with 9 bases between. The CDR3 loop is CSVDGLSYGYTF. The CDR3 bases that were read are TGCAGCGTTGACGGACTGAGCTATGGC.

Worth noting for this clone: Read sequence stops 3 residues before the CDR3 end, and the germline J gene provides the missing end. The gene calls are TRBV7-3 and TRBJ2-1, with TRBD2 matching over 12 bases. The ends lost 5 bases at V and 0 bases at J; junction bases unmatched: 2. CDR3 size: 16 residues. Germline lookup yields CDR1 SGHTA and CDR2 FQGTGA. The part of the CDR3 DNA that was read is TGTGCCAGCAGCCGGACTAGCGGGGTCTCCTACAATGAG. It yields the protein CASSRTSGVSYNE. The CDR3 reads in full as CASSRTSGVSYNEQFF.

As to this clone: With the read ending 3 residues before the CDR3 end, the germline J gene is used to fill in that end. The chain combines TRBV20-1 with TRBJ2-7; 10 nucleotides agree with TRBD2. Germline V gives CDR1 DFQATT, CDR2 SNEGSKA (reference sequence). V trimming: 5 bases; J trimming: 5 bases; junction bases outside the gene matches: 12. The CDR3 has 15 amino acids. The covered CDR3 bases are TGCAGTGCTCCGGTACTAGCGGGAATTGCCCACGAG. It is translated as CSAPVLAGIAHE. The complete CDR3 protein is CSAPVLAGIAHEQYF.

The sequenced part of the CDR3 DNA is TGTGCCAGCAGCTTGGCGGGTCGGGGAACGACTGAA. Protein: CASSLAGRGTTE. The entire CDR3 sequence reads CASSLAGRGTTEAFF. This rearrangement joins TRBV5-5 to TRBJ1-1, with D uncertain. The CDR3 end falls 3 residues outside the read, so it is completed with the germline J gene. The V end lost 0 bases, the J end lost 5 bases, and 14 bases lay between the germline ends. Germline CDR1 reads SGHKS; CDR2 reads YYEKEE (reference sequence). The CDR3 has 15 residues. Filled out from reference TRBV5-5 and TRBJ1-1, the complete variable domain reads DAGVTQSPTHLIKTRGQQVTLRCSPISGHKSVSWYQQVLGQGPQFIFQYYEKEERGRGNFPDRFSARQFPNYSSELNVNALLLGDSALYLCASSLAGRGTTEAFFGQGTRLTVV.

About this clone itself: Read data end 3 residues before the CDR3 end; the end is taken from the germline J gene. The chain combines TRBV5-4 with TRBJ1-1, with 7 bases lining up with TRBD1. Germline CDR1 SGHNT, CDR2 YYREEE (reference sequence). The CDR3 sequence is 16 residues long. V lost 1 base to trimming and J lost 1 base; unmatched junction nucleotides: 7. The sequenced CDR3 bases are TGTGCCAGCAGCTTGTTCGGGACAGCCCAGAACACTGAA. It specifies CASSLFGTAQNTE. Given in full, the CDR3 is CASSLFGTAQNTEAFF.

Comment on this clone: Coverage ceases 3 residues before the CDR3 finishes, and the germline J gene fills in the end. J is TRBJ2-2 and V is TRBV6-4; possible D gene TRBD2, 6 bases. Trimming stripped 1 base from V and 6 bases from J, with 15 bases between. The CDR3 is 16 residues long. Per the germline V gene, CDR1 is MRHNA and CDR2 is SNTAGT. CDR3 bases read: TGTGCCAGCAGTGACTACGGGACTCACAGAGCCGGGGAG. Translated: CASSDYGTHRAGE. The whole CDR3 sequence reads CASSDYGTHRAGELFF.